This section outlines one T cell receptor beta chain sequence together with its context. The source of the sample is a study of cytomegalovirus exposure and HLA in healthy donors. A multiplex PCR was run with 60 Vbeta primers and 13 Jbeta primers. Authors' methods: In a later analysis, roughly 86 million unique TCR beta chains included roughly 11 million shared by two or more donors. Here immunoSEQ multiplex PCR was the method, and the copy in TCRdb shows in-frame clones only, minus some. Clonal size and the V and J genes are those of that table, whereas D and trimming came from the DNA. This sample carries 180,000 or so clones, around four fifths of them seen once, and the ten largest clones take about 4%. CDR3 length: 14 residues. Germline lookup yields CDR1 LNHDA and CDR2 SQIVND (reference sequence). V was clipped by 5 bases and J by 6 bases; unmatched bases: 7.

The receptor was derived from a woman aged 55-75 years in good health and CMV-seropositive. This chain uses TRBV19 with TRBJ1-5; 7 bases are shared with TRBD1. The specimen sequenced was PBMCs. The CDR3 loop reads CASSADRVGQPQHF. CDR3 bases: TGTGCCAGTAGTGCTGACAGGGTGGGTCAGCCCCAGCATTTT. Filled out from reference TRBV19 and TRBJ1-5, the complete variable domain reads DGGITQSPKYLFRKEGQNVTLSCEQNLNHDAMYWYRQDPGQGLRLIYYSQIVNDFQKGDIAEGYSVSREKKESFPLTVTSAQKNPTAFYLCASSADRVGQPQHFGDGTRLSIL.